This T cell receptor beta chain was observed in a study of cytomegalovirus exposure and HLA in healthy donors. Comments on this clone: Its antigen is unidentified.

The germline V gene encodes CDR1 LNHNV and CDR2 YYDKDF (reference sequence). This CDR3 comprises 16 residues. Germline trimming cut 0 bases from V and 0 bases from J; bases unmatched to any gene: 2. Here immunoSEQ multiplex PCR was the method, and the copy in TCRdb shows in-frame clones only, minus some. The table records some 56,000 clones, approximately 92% of them present only once. Whole-study findings and limits: In vitro checks showed that a few CMV-associated chains really do target CMV antigens. The classifier reportedly diagnosed cytomegalovirus status with high sensitivity and specificity. Most TCR sequences proved rare, with some public TCRs found in many donors. The study flagged about 150 TCR beta chains as cytomegalovirus-associated.

The specimen was PBMCs. The clonotype was recovered from a man between 18 and 35 years old in good health and CMV-seronegative. The chain uses TRBV15 and TRBJ1-1; 9 positions agree with TRBD1. The CDR3: CATSRDRTGVNTEAFF. The DNA of the CDR3 is TGTGCCACCAGCAGAGATCGGACAGGGGTGAACACTGAAGCTTTCTTT.